These T cell receptor beta chains were read from a single sample in a study of T cell responses to AZD1222 COVID-19 vaccine. TCRdb's copy holds only in-frame clones and misses some; the assay was immunoSEQ multiplex PCR. The sample holds about 120,000 clones, roughly nine tenths seen once. This specimen was peripheral blood, taken on day 0 of AZD1222 vaccination. The receptors here all came from an adult in good health. Both conserved end residues are trimmed from each CDR3.

TRBJ1-2,TRBV4-2,ASSQVSLNGVWRYGYT
TRBJ1-4,TRBV19,ASNLGGGTEKLF
TRBJ2-1,TRBV5-1,ASSGGSYNEQF
TRBJ1-6,TRBV1,TSSLVGDEVNSPLH
TRBJ2-7,TRBV7-2,ASSLALDSYEQY
TRBJ1-2,TRBV7-9,ASTRDRVMNYGYT
TRBJ1-3,TRBV5-1,ASSLTGKSGNTIY
TRBJ2-1,TRBV10-2,ASSPSSGNYNEQF
TRBJ1-5,TRBV6-5,ASSTGSSSNQPQH
TRBJ1-4,TRBV19,ASSIPGGGEINEKLF
TRBJ2-7,TRBV5-1,ASRFPGTSGEQY
TRBJ1-1,TRBV5-1,ASSKRQTGGTEAF
TRBJ1-4,TRBV5-1,ASSNGQGGRANEKLF
TRBJ1-2,TRBV27,ASSLSPASYGYT
TRBJ1-2,TRBV7-9,ASTWGEVAGYT
TRBJ1-4,TRBV5-1,ASSPTTGEGEKLF
TRBJ2-5,TRBV4-2,ASSQDIGAGGRETQY
TRBJ2-7,TRBV7-6,ASSLGQGNEQY
TRBJ1-1,TRBV18,ASSQHSGSNTEAF
TRBJ1-6,TRBV19,ASSIGTGDTYNSPLH
TRBJ1-3,TRBV6-5,ASSRGGSGNTIY
TRBJ2-2,TRBV5-1,ASSPENTGELF
TRBJ1-6,TRBV28,ASSRQGPPRYSPLH
TRBJ2-7,TRBV5-4,ASSFPDKTYEQY
TRBJ2-3,TRBV9,ASSPRQGSDTQY
TRBJ1-2,TRBV13,ASSFRQTSNYGYT
TRBJ2-2,TRBV28,ASMAGGNTGELF
TRBJ2-5,TRBV5-1,ASSLDRETQY
TRBJ1-1,TRBV5-1,ASSNDTAAGAF
TRBJ2-1,TRBV5-8,ASSFFLGGELYNEQF
TRBJ1-4,TRBV12-3/TRBV12-4,ASSLATNEKLF
TRBJ2-5,TRBV6-1,ASSERTGPQETQY
TRBJ1-5,TRBV6-5,ASSINRDQPQH
TRBJ1-5,TRBV19,ASSPGAGQPQH
TRBJ1-1,TRBV28,ATGRAEAF
TRBJ1-1,TRBV24-1,ATRGQGEAF
TRBJ2-3,TRBV28,ASSLAGATTDTQY
TRBJ1-2,TRBV28,ASSLGDSTGGYT